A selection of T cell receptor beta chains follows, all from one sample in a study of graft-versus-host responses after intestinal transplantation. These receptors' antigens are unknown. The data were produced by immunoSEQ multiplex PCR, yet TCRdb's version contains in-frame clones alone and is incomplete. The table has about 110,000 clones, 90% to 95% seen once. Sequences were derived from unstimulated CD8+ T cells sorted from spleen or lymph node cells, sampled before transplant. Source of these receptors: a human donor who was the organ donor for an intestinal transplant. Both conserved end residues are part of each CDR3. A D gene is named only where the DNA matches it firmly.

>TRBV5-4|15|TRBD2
CASSERLAPAYEQYF
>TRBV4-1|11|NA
CASSQGEKLFF
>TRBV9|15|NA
CASSAGGGSGNTIYF
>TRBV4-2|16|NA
CASSQESGDSNQPQHF
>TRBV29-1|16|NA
CSAEGGDESGANVLTF
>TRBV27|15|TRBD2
CASSLLAGGTDTQYF
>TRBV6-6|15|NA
CASSYGRDPPYEQYF
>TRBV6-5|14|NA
CASSSGRVNEKLFF
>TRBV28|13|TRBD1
CASSITGEDTQYF
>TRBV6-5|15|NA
CASSKDLNPQETQYF
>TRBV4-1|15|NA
CASSHILTGMYEQYF
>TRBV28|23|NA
CASSLPIRPKPTHLDRTSYEQYF
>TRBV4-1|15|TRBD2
CASSQRLAGGYEQYF
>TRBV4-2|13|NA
CASSQDDNDEQFF
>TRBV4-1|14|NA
CASSQAFGGYTQYF
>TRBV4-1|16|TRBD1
CASSQERGDRGEKLFF
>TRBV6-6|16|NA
CASSYSTPSSYNEQFF
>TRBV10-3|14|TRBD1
CAISLTGGRYGYTF
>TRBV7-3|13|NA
CASSLTSIDTQYF
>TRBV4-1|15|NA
CASSQGRGPPYEQYF
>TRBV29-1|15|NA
CSVERGDGVSYEQYF
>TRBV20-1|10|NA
CSAREAEQFF
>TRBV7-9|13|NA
CASSFTGPYEQYF
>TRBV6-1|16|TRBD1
CASSEGTGAWDEKLFF
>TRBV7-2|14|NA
CASSFVAPTGELFF
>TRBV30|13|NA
CAWSLGEGDEQFF
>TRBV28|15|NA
CASSPVGGGFEEQYF
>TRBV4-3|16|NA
CASSQDQGPVNEKLFF
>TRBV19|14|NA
CASSIMGRTTEAFF
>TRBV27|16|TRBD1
CASSPERQGWREEQFF